This is a list of T cell receptor beta chains from one sample in a study of vaccination and CD4 T cells after COVID-19. TCRdb reprocessed the PCR reads with MiXCR, giving one entry per CDR3 protein. The sample yields about 19,000 distinct CDR3 sequences, less than 65% seen once. Their antigen targets remain unknown. Sequencing input: CD4+ T cells from blood, cultured in vitro. These receptors originate from a human donor who had recovered from COVID-19. The CDR3 runs from the conserved cysteine through the conserved F or W. The D gene is left open where the match is weak.

length	V	J	D	CDR3
14	TRBV12-3/TRBV12-4	TRBJ1-6	TRBD1	CASSLQQGDSPLHF
17	TRBV11-3	TRBJ1-1	NA	CASSLTVRVGRSTEAFF
14	TRBV11-2	TRBJ2-7	NA	CASSFRRTSYEQYF
14	TRBV2	TRBJ1-1	NA	CATRIDLITTEAFF
16	TRBV6-5	TRBJ2-7	TRBD2	CASSYSAGGFSYEQYF
12	TRBV6-1	TRBJ2-7	NA	CASRASSYEQYF
16	TRBV20-1	TRBJ1-5	NA	CSATSLGFSSNQPQHF
16	TRBV6-1	TRBJ1-2	NA	CASSNRGGAASYGYTF
13	TRBV24-1	TRBJ1-2	TRBD1	CATSSGTGSGYTF
13	TRBV5-1	TRBJ2-7	NA	CASSLDHLYEQYF
14	TRBV19	TRBJ1-1	NA	CASCLGPAGPEAFF
15	TRBV19	TRBJ2-7	NA	CATKSGQGNLYEQYF
13	TRBV18	TRBJ2-7	NA	CASSPLDPYEQYF
14	TRBV30	TRBJ2-2	NA	CAWSVGQNTGELFF
15	TRBV12-3/TRBV12-4	TRBJ1-2	NA	CASSLGSGSAYGYTF
12	TRBV15	TRBJ1-1	NA	CATSRRNTEAFF
16	TRBV19	TRBJ1-5	NA	CASSILPGHGNQPQHF
15	TRBV19	TRBJ2-6	NA	CASSFGVGGANVLTF
15	TRBV7-2	TRBJ2-7	NA	CASSSPRGLSYEQYF
16	TRBV7-3	TRBJ1-6	NA	CASSLNSPNRNSPLHF
14	TRBV20-1	TRBJ2-7	TRBD2	CSVTNPGTRYEQYF
16	TRBV20-1	TRBJ1-1	NA	CSARDWGRYMNTEAFF
15	TRBV15	TRBJ2-7	NA	CATSRDLAVREEQYF
12	TRBV20-1	TRBJ2-5	NA	CSAPDSGETQYF
14	TRBV19	TRBJ1-1	TRBD1	CASSVGQGVTEAFF
15	TRBV28	TRBJ2-7	TRBD1	CASSPAGTAYYEQYF
13	TRBV10-1	TRBJ1-2	NA	CASSSGSNYGYTF
13	TRBV7-6	TRBJ1-1	NA	CASSLYENTEAFF
12	TRBV6-1	TRBJ1-6	NA	CASSESHSPLHF
15	TRBV20-1	TRBJ1-5	NA	CSAVAGASSGQPQHF
14	TRBV12-3/TRBV12-4	TRBJ2-5	NA	CASSLDGGTETQYF
14	TRBV2	TRBJ2-5	NA	CASSRQAVGETQYF
14	TRBV5-1	TRBJ1-2	NA	CASSVVAGSYGYTF
15	TRBV27	TRBJ1-6	NA	CASSFLGVSGSPLHF
15	TRBV6-5	TRBJ2-5	TRBD1	CASSYRTGGQETQYF
15	TRBV28	TRBJ1-5	TRBD1	CASSPRTGREQPQHF
11	TRBV28	TRBJ1-2	NA	CASSSLYGYTF
13	TRBV5-5	TRBJ1-2	NA	CASSLTDNYGYTF
14	TRBV27	TRBJ1-5	NA	CASKGGVLAQPQHF
16	TRBV19	TRBJ2-5	TRBD2	CASSTGLAGGPETQYF
15	TRBV5-1	TRBJ2-2	TRBD2	CASSPTSGSGGELFF
14	TRBV19	TRBJ2-6	NA	CASKPVSGANVLTF
13	TRBV20-1	TRBJ1-5	NA	CSAIRGPNQPQHF
14	TRBV27	TRBJ1-2	NA	CASRRDGGTWGYTF
17	TRBV6-2/TRBV6-3	TRBJ1-2	NA	CASSYRARSPAIDGYTF
13	TRBV10-3	TRBJ2-7	TRBD1	CATISPGQYEQYF
13	TRBV7-9	TRBJ2-5	NA	CASSLGPAETQYF
17	TRBV20-1	TRBJ2-2	TRBD2	CSASPTGLAGDPGELFF
11	TRBV10-1	TRBJ2-3	NA	CASSRGDTQYF
16	TRBV20-1	TRBJ1-5	NA	CSARGPYYGVNQPQHF
16	TRBV5-1	TRBJ2-2	NA	CASSLTVTPYTGELFF
12	TRBV6-1	TRBJ1-2	NA	CASSEQGRGYTF
19	TRBV7-6	TRBJ2-2	TRBD2	CASSQEYWRTSGLTGELFF